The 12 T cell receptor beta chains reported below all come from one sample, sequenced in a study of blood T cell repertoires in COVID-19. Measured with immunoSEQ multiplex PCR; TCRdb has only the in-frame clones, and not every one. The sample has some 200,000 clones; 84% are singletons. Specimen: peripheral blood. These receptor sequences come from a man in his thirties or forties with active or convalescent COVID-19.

CDR3 DNA: TGTGCCAGCAGACAAACTAGCGGGGAGTACAATGAGCAGTTCTTC. It yields the protein CASRQTSGEYNEQFF. This chain uses TRBV6-5 with TRBJ2-1; 10 nucleotides line up with TRBD2. The germline V gene encodes CDR1 MNHEY and CDR2 SVGAGI. V lost 6 bases, J lost 4 bases, and 6 bases stayed unmatched. The CDR3 is 15 amino acids.

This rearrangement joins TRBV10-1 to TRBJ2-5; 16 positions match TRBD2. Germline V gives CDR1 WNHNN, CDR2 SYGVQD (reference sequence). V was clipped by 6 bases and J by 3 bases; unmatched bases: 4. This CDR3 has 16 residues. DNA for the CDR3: TGCGCCAGCAGCGCGGGACTAGCGGGGGGGGAAGAGACCCAGTACTTC. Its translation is CASSAGLAGGEETQYF.

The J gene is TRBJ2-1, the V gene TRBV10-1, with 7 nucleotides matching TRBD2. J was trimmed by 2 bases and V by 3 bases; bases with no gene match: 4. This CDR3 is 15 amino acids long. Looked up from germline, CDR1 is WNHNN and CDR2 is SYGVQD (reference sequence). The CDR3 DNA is TGCGCCAGCAGTGATATAGGGAGGGCCTACAATGAGCAGTTCTTC. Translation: CASSDIGRAYNEQFF.

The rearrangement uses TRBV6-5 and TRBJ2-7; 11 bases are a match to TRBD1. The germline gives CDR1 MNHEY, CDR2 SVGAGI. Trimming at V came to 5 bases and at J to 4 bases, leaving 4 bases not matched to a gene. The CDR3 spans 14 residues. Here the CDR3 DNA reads TGTGCCAGCAGTCCGGACAGGGGGCGGTACGAGCAGTACGTC. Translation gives CASSPDRGRYEQYV.

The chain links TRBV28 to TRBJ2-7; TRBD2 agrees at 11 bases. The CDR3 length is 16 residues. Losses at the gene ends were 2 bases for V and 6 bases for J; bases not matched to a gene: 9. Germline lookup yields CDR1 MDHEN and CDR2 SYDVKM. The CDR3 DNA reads TGTGCCAGCAGTTTACTTAGCGGGGGGGCTGGCGGCGAGCAGTACGTC. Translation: CASSLLSGGAGGEQYV.

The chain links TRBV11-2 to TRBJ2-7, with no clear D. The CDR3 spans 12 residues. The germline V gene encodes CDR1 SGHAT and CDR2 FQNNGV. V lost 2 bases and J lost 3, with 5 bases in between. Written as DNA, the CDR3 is TGTGCCAGCAGCTTATCGGGCTACGAGCAGTACTTC. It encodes CASSLSGYEQYF.

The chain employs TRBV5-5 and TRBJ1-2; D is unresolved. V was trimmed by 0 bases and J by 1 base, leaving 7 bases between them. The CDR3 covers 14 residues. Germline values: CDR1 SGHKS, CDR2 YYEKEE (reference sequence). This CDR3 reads CASSLELLNYGYTF. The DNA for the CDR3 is TGTGCCAGCAGCTTGGAACTCCTTAACTATGGCTACACCTTC.

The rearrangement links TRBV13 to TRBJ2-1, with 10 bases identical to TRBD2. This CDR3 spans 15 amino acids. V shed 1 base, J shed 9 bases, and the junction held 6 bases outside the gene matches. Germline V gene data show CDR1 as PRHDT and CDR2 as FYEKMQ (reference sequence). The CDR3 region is CASSLALAGASEQFF. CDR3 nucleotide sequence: TGTGCCAGCAGCTTAGCCCTAGCGGGGGCCTCTGAGCAGTTCTTC.

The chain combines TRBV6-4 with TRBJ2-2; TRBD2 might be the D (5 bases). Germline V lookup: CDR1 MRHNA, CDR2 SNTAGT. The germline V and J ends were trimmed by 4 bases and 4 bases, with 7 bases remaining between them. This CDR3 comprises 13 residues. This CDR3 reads CASSGGSTGELFF. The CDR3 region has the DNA TGTGCCAGCAGTGGCGGGTCCACCGGGGAGCTGTTTTTT.

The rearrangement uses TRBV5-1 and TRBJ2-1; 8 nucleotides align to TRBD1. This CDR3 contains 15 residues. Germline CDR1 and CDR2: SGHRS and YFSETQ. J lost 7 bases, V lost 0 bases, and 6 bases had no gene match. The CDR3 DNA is TGCGCCAGCAGCTTGGAGACAGGGGTCGGGAATGAGCAGTTCTTC. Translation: CASSLETGVGNEQFF. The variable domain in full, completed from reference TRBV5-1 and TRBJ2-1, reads KAGVTQTPRYLIKTRGQQVTLSCSPISGHRSVSWYQQTPGQGLQFLFEYFSETQRNKGNFPGRFSGRQFSNSRSEMNVSTLELGDSALYLCASSLETGVGNEQFFGPGTRLTVL.

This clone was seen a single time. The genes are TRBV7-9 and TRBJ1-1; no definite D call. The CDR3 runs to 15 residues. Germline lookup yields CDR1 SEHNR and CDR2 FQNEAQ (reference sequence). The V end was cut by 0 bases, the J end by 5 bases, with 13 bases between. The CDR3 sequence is CASSLASGRGTEAFF. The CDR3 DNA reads TGTGCCAGCAGCTTAGCTTCAGGTCGAGGGACTGAAGCTTTCTTT.

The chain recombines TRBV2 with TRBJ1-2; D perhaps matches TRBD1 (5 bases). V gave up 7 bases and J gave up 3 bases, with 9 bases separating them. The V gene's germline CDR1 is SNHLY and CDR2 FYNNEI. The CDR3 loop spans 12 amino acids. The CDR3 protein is CASIPGHYGYTF. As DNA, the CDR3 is TGTGCCAGCATTCCAGGGCACTATGGCTACACCTTC.